This T cell receptor beta chain was recorded in a study of T cell responses to AZD1222 COVID-19 vaccine. Whole-study results and caveats: Per reports, nearly half of all spike-specific TCRs target regions that are unmutated in variants.

Points on this clone: The antigen is undetermined.

Assay: immunoSEQ multiplex PCR; the TCRdb copy retains only in-frame clones and omits some. Of fewer than 110,000 clones detected, roughly 91% appear once; the ten largest clones hold about 5%. This CDR3 comprises 12 residues. Germline V gene lookup returns CDR1 SNHLY and CDR2 FYNNEI. Germline trimming cut 5 bases from V and 8 bases from J; bases unmatched to any gene: 4. The origin of this receptor is an adult in good health. Sequenced material: peripheral blood, taken on day 0 of AZD1222 vaccination. The V call is TRBV2, the J call TRBJ1-2; 8 nucleotides align to TRBD1. The DNA for the CDR3 is TGTGCCAGCAGTCCACAGGGGGAAGGCTACACCTTC. Translation: CASSPQGEGYTF.